This TCR beta chain was sequenced in a study of circulating tumor DNA in untreated peripheral T-cell lymphoma. Broader study findings: Tumor-specific clonotypes were found in roughly three quarters of patients.

Germline values: CDR1 KGHSH, CDR2 LQKENI. This CDR3 has 15 residues. V lost 3 bases to trimming and J lost 2 bases; unmatched junction nucleotides: 5. Before treatment, baseline tumor tissue was collected for sequencing. Produced via immunoSEQ multiplex PCR; TCRdb's table is partial and in-frame only. The repertoire holds around 1,300 clones, with around 70% as singletons. Comment on this clone: Its antigen is as yet unknown.

The sequence was obtained from a human donor with peripheral T-cell lymphoma. The specimen sequenced was tumor tissue. V is TRBV18 and J is TRBJ2-7, with TRBD1 identical over 9 bases. The CDR3 reads CASSPTGTGPYEQYF. The DNA of the CDR3 is TGTGCCAGCTCACCGACCGGGACAGGGCCCTACGAGCAGTACTTC.